The 24 T cell receptor beta chains in this list originate from one sample, sequenced in a study of shared clonotypes between healthy human individuals. The table came from immunoSEQ multiplex PCR; TCRdb's copy has only in-frame clones and leaves some out. The sample includes about 380,000 clones, around 96% seen only once; the top ten take 0.32%. Sequencing used memory CD8+ T cells sorted from blood. Subset here: CD45RO+ cells pooled with CCR7-negative TemRA cells. The receptors stem from a man under 40 in good health.

The genes are TRBV28 and TRBJ1-5; a possible D gene is TRBD1 (5 bases). V lost 6 bases and J 6 bases, leaving 18 bases between the germline ends. The CDR3 has 15 amino acids. CDR1 and CDR2 from the germline V gene are MDHEN and SYDVKM. The chain's CDR3 is CASRPRAGPGQPQHF. In nucleotides, the CDR3 is TGTGCCAGCAGACCCAGGGCGGGCCCTGGTCAGCCCCAGCATTTT.

The chain couples TRBV28 to TRBJ1-3; TRBD1 aligns across 11 bases. Germline V gives CDR1 MDHEN, CDR2 SYDVKM. The length of the CDR3 is 13 residues. V was clipped by 5 bases and J by 9 bases; unmatched bases: 3. CDR3 region: CASSRDRGSTIYF. CDR3 sequence (DNA): TGTGCCAGCAGTAGGGACAGGGGGAGCACCATATATTTT. Variable domain in full (rest from reference TRBV28 and TRBJ1-3): DVKVTQSSRYLVKRTGEKVFLECVQDMDHENMFWYRQDPGLGLRLIYFSYDVKMKEKGDIPEGYSVSREKKERFSLILESASTNQTSMYLCASSRDRGSTIYFGEGSWLTVV.

This rearrangement joins TRBV30 to TRBJ2-3; D is possibly TRBD1 or TRBD2 (5 bases each). V was shortened by 3 bases and J by 1 base, with 20 bases between the two germline ends. CDR1 is GTSNPN, CDR2 SVGIG, per germline (reference sequence). The CDR3 is 17 amino acids. In DNA, the CDR3 is TGTGCCTGGAGAGGGACCACAACGGGTTCCCGCACAGATACGCAGTATTTT. This translates into CAWRGTTTGSRTDTQYF.

The J gene is TRBJ2-1, the V gene TRBV29-1, with TRBD2 identical over 8 bases. Germline V gene lookup returns CDR1 SQVTM and CDR2 ANQGSEA. Losses at the gene ends were 5 bases for V and 4 bases for J; bases not matched to a gene: 4. This CDR3 region has 13 residues. CDR3 nucleotide sequence: TGCAGCGTTTACGGGAGGGATTACAATGAGCAGTTCTTC. Translation: CSVYGRDYNEQFF.

V gene TRBV5-1 combines with J gene TRBJ2-7, with D possibly being TRBD1 (6 bases). V shed 4 bases and J shed 4 bases, with 9 bases lying between them. The CDR3 has 12 amino acids. Germline V gene data show CDR1 as SGHRS and CDR2 as YFSETQ. CDR3 residues: CASSEQGYEQYF. CDR3 in DNA: TGCGCCAGCAGCGAGCAGGGGTACGAGCAGTACTTC.

The genes are TRBV29-1 and TRBJ2-3, with a possible D match to TRBD1 (5 bases). Germline CDR1 is SQVTM and CDR2 is ANQGSEA. With 2 bases removed from V and 1 base from J, the gap between germline ends came to 16 bases. The CDR3 contains 16 residues. CDR3 residues: CSVELSDIHRTDTQYF. DNA for the CDR3: TGCAGCGTTGAACTCTCGGACATACACCGCACAGATACGCAGTATTTT.

The V gene is TRBV2, the J gene TRBJ2-5, with 8 bases lining up with TRBD2. The V gene's germline CDR1 is SNHLY and CDR2 FYNNEI. The length of the CDR3 is 13 residues. V shed 7 bases and J 4 bases; nucleotides not matched to a gene: 5. In DNA form, the CDR3 reads TGTGCCAGCACGAGCGGGAGAGGAGAGACCCAGTACTTC. Residues: CASTSGRGETQYF.

The chain employs TRBV30 and TRBJ2-7; D gene unclear. The V and J ends lost 2 bases and 3 bases respectively, with 11 bases between them. The CDR3 is 13 amino acids. The germline CDR1 and CDR2 sequences are GTSNPN and SVGIG (reference sequence). Here the CDR3 reads CAWSLGNDYEQYF. DNA for the CDR3: TGTGCCTGGAGTCTAGGCAACGACTACGAGCAGTACTTC.

The V call is TRBV5-4, the J call TRBJ2-5; the match to TRBD1 covers 7 bases. The junction had 6 bases not matched to a gene; V was cut back by 0 bases and J by 4 bases. This CDR3 has 15 residues. The germline V gene encodes CDR1 SGHNT and CDR2 YYREEE (reference sequence). As DNA, the CDR3 is TGTGCCAGCAGCTTGGGAGGGGGCGCCTCAGAGACCCAGTACTTC. Translating it yields CASSLGGGASETQYF. Looking up the rest from reference TRBV5-4 and TRBJ2-5 gives the full variable domain: ETGVTQSPTHLIKTRGQQVTLRCSSQSGHNTVSWYQQALGQGPQFIFQYYREEENGRGNFPPRFSGLQFPNYSSELNVNALELDDSALYLCASSLGGGASETQYFGPGTRLLVL.

J is TRBJ2-5 and V is TRBV2; 12 bases line up with TRBD2. The trim removed 9 bases at V and 4 bases at J, leaving 9 bases unmatched. The CDR3 has 15 residues. CDR1 is SNHLY and CDR2 is FYNNEI in the germline V gene. The CDR3 region has the DNA TGTGCCAGTGGGGCTAGCGGGAGGGCCCCAGAGACCCAGTACTTC. Translating it yields CASGASGRAPETQYF.

CDR3 nucleotide sequence: TGCGCCAGCAGCAGTGACTCCGGGGGGGGCGCATCCAAAAACATTCAGTACTTC. This codes for CASSSDSGGGASKNIQYF. J is TRBJ2-4 and V is TRBV10-2, with TRBD2 matching over 8 bases. V was pared by 6 bases and J by 2 bases, with 15 bases of the junction left unmatched. This CDR3 has 18 amino acids. Per the germline V gene, CDR1 is WSHSY and CDR2 is SAAADI.

CDR3 protein: CASSLFGTVDNTEAFF. The CDR3, as DNA: TGTGCCAGCAGCTTATTTGGGACAGTAGACAACACTGAAGCTTTCTTT. The chain is built from TRBV11-3 and TRBJ1-1; TRBD1 agrees at 7 bases. CDR1 is SGHNT, CDR2 YENEEA, per germline. The junction had 8 bases not matched to a gene; V was cut back by 2 bases and J by 2 bases. The CDR3 sequence is 16 residues long.

The chain combines TRBV10-3 with TRBJ2-2, with 10 bases matching TRBD2. The V and J ends lost 6 bases and 1 base, in that order; junction bases with no gene match: 2. The germline V gene encodes CDR1 ENHRY and CDR2 SYGVKD. This CDR3 contains 15 residues. As DNA, the CDR3 is TGTGCCATCAGCGGACTAGCGGAGAACACCGGGGAGCTGTTTTTT. This codes for CAISGLAENTGELFF.

The chain combines TRBV7-2 with TRBJ1-5; D is ambiguous. The germline V gene has CDR1 SGHTA and CDR2 FQGNSA. V lost 1 base and J 0 bases, leaving 10 bases between the germline ends. The length of the CDR3 is 16 residues. In DNA, the CDR3 is TGTGCCAGCAGCTTAGAAGTCGGTCATAGCAATCAGCCCCAGCATTTT. Translating gives CASSLEVGHSNQPQHF.

The chain is built from TRBV19 and TRBJ2-7, with 13 bases that match TRBD2. After removal of 1 base from V and 3 bases from J, the junction contained 9 bases not matched to a gene. Germline V CDR1 and CDR2: LNHDA, SQIVND (reference sequence). CDR3 length: 18 amino acids. In DNA form, the CDR3 reads TGTGCCAGTAGTATAGGGGACAGGTGGACTAGCGGGAGCTACGAGCAGTACTTC. Amino acid sequence: CASSIGDRWTSGSYEQYF.

The V and J genes are TRBV28 and TRBJ1-1; D is perhaps TRBD1 (6 bases). Trimming stripped 11 bases from V and 10 bases from J, with 20 bases between. The CDR3 spans 12 residues. The germline gives CDR1 MDHEN, CDR2 SYDVKM. The CDR3 DNA is TGTGCCGCGAAAAGAAGAACAGGGCTAGCTTTCTTT. It translates to CAAKRRTGLAFF.

The chain links TRBV5-4 to TRBJ2-3; 7 nucleotides agree with TRBD1. Germline V gene data show CDR1 as SGHNT and CDR2 as YYREEE (reference sequence). With 2 bases clipped from V and 6 bases from J, the junction kept 6 bases outside the gene matches. The CDR3 contains 14 residues. The CDR3 loop reads CASSFRGGADTQYF. The CDR3 region has the DNA TGTGCCAGCAGCTTTCGAGGGGGCGCGGATACGCAGTATTTT.

The chain joins TRBV19 to TRBJ2-1, with TRBD2 matching 10 bases. The germline gives CDR1 LNHDA, CDR2 SQIVND (reference sequence). Trimming cost V 3 bases and J 6 bases; bases outside gene matches: 2. The CDR3 is 14 amino acids. The CDR3 spells CASSMTSGLNEQFF. The CDR3 DNA follows: TGTGCCAGTAGTATGACTAGCGGGCTCAATGAGCAGTTCTTC.

The chain combines TRBV29-1 with TRBJ2-7; D tentatively reads TRBD1 or TRBD2 (5 bases each). CDR1 and CDR2 (germline): SQVTM, ANQGSEA. The ends were cut back, 6 bases at V and 3 bases at J, with 12 bases in the middle. There are 12 residues in the CDR3. CDR3 sequence: CSVFSGGYEQYF. CDR3 sequence (DNA): TGCAGCGTATTCTCTGGGGGCTACGAGCAGTACTTC.

The rearrangement uses TRBV7-9 and TRBJ2-2, with no clear D. Per the germline V gene, CDR1 is SEHNR and CDR2 is FQNEAQ (reference sequence). The CDR3 extends over 14 amino acids. V dropped 1 base and J dropped 5 bases, with 8 bases sitting between them. Written as DNA, the CDR3 is TGTGCCAGCAGCTTAGACGATTTAACCGGGGAGCTGTTTTTT. Amino acids: CASSLDDLTGELFF. Looking up the rest from reference TRBV7-9 and TRBJ2-2 gives the full variable domain: DTGVSQNPRHKITKRGQNVTFRCDPISEHNRLYWYRQTLGQGPEFLTYFQNEAQLEKSRLLSDRFSAERPKGSFSTLEIQRTEQGDSAMYLCASSLDDLTGELFFGEGSRLTVL.

The rearrangement joins TRBV28 to TRBJ1-4; 9 bases match TRBD1. The length of the CDR3 is 12 residues. The V segment lost 9 bases and the J segment 11 bases; nucleotides outside the gene matches: 7. Germline CDR1 is MDHEN and CDR2 is SYDVKM. CDR3 nucleotide sequence: TGTGCCAGTCTCACCGGGACAGGGAAACTGTTTTTT. This encodes CASLTGTGKLFF.

In this sample, this clone turned up once. The chain carries TRBV10-3 and TRBJ2-3, with 8 bases lining up with TRBD1. V was pared by 6 bases and J by 7 bases, with 9 bases of the junction left unmatched. CDR1 ENHRY and CDR2 SYGVKD come from the germline V gene. The CDR3 totals 14 residues. The CDR3 bases are TGTGCCATCAGAAGGGGACAGGATATGAATACGCAGTATTTT. Protein product: CAIRRGQDMNTQYF.

J is TRBJ1-5 and V is TRBV14; a weak D match, TRBD1 (5 bases). This CDR3 is built from 17 residues. Per germline, CDR1 SGHDN and CDR2 FVKESK. V lost 1 base and J lost 5, with 18 bases in between. The CDR3: CASSQVKVPGRYQPQHF. CDR3 DNA sequence: TGTGCCAGCAGCCAAGTTAAAGTTCCGGGGCGCTATCAGCCCCAGCATTTT.

The chain is built from TRBV14 and TRBJ1-1; no reliable D call. The CDR3 length is 12 residues. Trimming left V 0 bases short and J 8 bases short, with 7 bases between. The germline gives CDR1 SGHDN, CDR2 FVKESK. The CDR3 is CASSQDRGEAFF. The CDR3 nucleotides are TGTGCCAGCAGCCAAGATAGAGGAGAAGCTTTCTTT.